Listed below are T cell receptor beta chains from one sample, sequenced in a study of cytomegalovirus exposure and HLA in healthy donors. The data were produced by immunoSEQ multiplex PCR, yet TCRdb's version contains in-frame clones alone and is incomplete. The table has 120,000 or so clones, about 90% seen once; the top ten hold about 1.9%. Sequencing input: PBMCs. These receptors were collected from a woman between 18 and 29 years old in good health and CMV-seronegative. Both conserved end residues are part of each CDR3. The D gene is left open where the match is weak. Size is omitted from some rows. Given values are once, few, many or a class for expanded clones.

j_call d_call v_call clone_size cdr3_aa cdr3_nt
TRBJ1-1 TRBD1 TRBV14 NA CASSQPRTGFAEAFF TGTGCCAGCAGCCAACCAAGGACAGGGTTTGCTGAAGCTTTCTTT
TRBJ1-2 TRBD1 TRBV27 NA CASSSQGAYGYTF TGTGCCAGCAGTTCACAGGGGGCCTATGGCTACACCTTC
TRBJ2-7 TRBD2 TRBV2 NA CASSELAAYEQYF TGTGCCAGCAGTGAACTAGCGGCCTACGAGCAGTACTTC
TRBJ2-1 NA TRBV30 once CAWSDGKGEQFF TGTGCCTGGAGTGACGGGAAGGGTGAGCAGTTCTTC
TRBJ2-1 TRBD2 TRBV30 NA CAWSPLLAADYNEQFF TGTGCCTGGAGTCCCCTACTAGCGGCCGATTACAATGAGCAGTTCTTC
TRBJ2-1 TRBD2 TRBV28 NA CASSLIGTSGRNEQFF TGTGCCAGCAGTTTGATTGGGACTAGCGGGAGAAATGAGCAGTTCTTC
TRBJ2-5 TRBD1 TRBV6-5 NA CASSYRDRAETQYF TGTGCCAGCAGTTACCGGGACAGGGCAGAGACCCAGTACTTC
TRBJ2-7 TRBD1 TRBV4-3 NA CASSQTGVSYEQYF TGCGCCAGCAGCCAAACAGGGGTCTCCTACGAGCAGTACTTC
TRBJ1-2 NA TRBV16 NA CASSPYRTATDGYTF TGTGCCAGCAGCCCGTACCGGACAGCGACCGATGGCTACACCTTC
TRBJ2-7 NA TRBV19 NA CASSVQLQGSYEQYF TGTGCCAGTAGCGTCCAACTACAGGGATCCTACGAGCAGTACTTC
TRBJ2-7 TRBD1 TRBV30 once CAWSGTGFSYF TGTGCCTGGTCCGGGACAGGGTTTTCGTACTTC
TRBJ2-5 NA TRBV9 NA CASSTRTFETQYF TGTGCCAGCAGCACCCGGACATTCGAGACCCAGTACTTC
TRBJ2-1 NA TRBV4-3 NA CASSLSLEGNEQFF TGCGCCAGCAGCCTCTCGTTAGAGGGCAATGAGCAGTTCTTC
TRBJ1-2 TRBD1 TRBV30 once CAWSGGTVYGYTF TGTGCCTGGAGTGGTGGGACAGTCTATGGCTACACCTTC
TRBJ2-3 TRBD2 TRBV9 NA CASSVYLAGPTDTQYF TGTGCCAGCAGCGTATATCTAGCGGGGCCCACAGATACGCAGTATTTT
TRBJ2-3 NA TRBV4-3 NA CASSPQTGSTDTQYF TGCGCCAGCAGCCCTCAAACGGGTAGCACAGATACGCAGTATTTT
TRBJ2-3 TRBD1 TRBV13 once CASSLFADRGASTDTQYF TGTGCCAGCAGCTTGTTTGCCGACAGGGGCGCTAGCACAGATACGCAGTATTTT
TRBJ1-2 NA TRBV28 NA CASRGTNYGYTF TGTGCCAGCAGGGGGACAAACTATGGCTACACCTTC
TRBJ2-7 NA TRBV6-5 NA CASSYRGLDSYEQYF TGTGCCAGCAGTTACAGGGGTTTAGACTCCTACGAGCAGTACTTC
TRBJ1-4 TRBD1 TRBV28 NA CASSPGTGWEKLFF TGTGCCAGCAGTCCCGGGACAGGGTGGGAAAAACTGTTTTTT
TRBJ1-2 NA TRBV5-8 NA CASSLVRGDGYTF TGTGCCAGCAGCTTGGTTCGGGGGGATGGCTACACCTTC
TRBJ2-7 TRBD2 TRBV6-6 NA CASRLLAGDTYEQYF TGTGCCAGCAGACTACTAGCGGGGGACACCTACGAGCAGTACTTC
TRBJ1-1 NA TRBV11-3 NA CASSQAAGADTEAFF TGTGCCAGCAGCCAGGCCGCGGGGGCGGACACTGAAGCTTTCTTT
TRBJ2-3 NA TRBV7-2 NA CASSRLREDTQYF TGTGCCAGCAGTAGACTCCGGGAAGATACGCAGTATTTT
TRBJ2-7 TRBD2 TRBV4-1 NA CASSQEAGGMYEQYF TGCGCCAGCAGCCAAGAGGCGGGAGGCATGTACGAGCAGTACTTC
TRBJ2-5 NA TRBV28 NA CASSYAGLSKETQYF TGTGCCAGCAGTTATGCGGGGCTGTCAAAAGAGACCCAGTACTTC
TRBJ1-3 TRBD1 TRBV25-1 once CASSARQGYSGNTIYF TGTGCCAGCAGTGCGCGACAGGGCTACTCTGGAAACACCATATATTTT
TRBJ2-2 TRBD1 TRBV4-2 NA CASSQDRQGVAGELFF TGTGCCAGCAGCCAAGACCGGCAGGGGGTGGCCGGGGAGCTGTTTTTT
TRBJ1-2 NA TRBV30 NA CAWSVDSNYGYTF TGTGCCTGGAGTGTCGACAGCAACTATGGCTACACCTTC
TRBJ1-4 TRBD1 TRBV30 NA CAWGTVSKLFF TGTGCCTGGGGGACAGTTTCAAAACTGTTTTTT
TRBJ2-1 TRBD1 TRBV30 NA CAWSGTGGNRNEQFF TGTGCCTGGAGTGGAACAGGGGGGAATCGGAATGAGCAGTTCTTC
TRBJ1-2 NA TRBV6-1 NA CASTGINYGYTF TGTGCCAGCACAGGGATTAACTATGGCTACACCTTC